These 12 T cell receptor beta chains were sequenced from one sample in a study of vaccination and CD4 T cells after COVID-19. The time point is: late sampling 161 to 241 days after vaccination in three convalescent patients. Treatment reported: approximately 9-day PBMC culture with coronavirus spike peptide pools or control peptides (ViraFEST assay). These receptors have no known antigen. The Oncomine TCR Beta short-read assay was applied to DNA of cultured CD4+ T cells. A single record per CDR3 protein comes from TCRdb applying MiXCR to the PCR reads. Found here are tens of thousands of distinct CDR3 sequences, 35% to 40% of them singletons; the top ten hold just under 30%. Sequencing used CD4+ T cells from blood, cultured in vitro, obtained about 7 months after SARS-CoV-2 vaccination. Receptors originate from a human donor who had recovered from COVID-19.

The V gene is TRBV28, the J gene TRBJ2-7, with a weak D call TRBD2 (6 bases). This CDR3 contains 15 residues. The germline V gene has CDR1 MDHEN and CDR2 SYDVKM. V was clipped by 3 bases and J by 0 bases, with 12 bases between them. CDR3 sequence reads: CASSLSGTYSYEQYF. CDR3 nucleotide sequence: TGTGCCAGCAGTTTGTCCGGGACTTACTCCTACGAGCAGTACTTC. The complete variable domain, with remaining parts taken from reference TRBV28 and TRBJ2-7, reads DVKVTQSSRYLVKRTGEKVFLECVQDMDHENMFWYRQDPGLGLRLIYFSYDVKMKEKGDIPEGYSVSREKKERFSLILESASTNQTSMYLCASSLSGTYSYEQYFGPGTRLTVT.

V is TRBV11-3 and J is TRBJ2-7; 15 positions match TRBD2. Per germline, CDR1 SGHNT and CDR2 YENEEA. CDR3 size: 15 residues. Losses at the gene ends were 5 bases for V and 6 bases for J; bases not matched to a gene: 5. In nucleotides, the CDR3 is TGTGCCAGCAGCCTTCGGGGACTAGCGGGAGGCGAGCAGTACTTC. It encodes CASSLRGLAGGEQYF.

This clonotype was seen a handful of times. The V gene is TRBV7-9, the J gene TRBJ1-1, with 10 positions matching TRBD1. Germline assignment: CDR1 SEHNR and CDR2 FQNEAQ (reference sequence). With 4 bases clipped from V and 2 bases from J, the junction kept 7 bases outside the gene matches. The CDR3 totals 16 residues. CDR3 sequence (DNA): TGTGCCAGCAGCTCCGGGACAGGGGACTTCAACACTGAAGCTTTCTTT. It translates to CASSSGTGDFNTEAFF.

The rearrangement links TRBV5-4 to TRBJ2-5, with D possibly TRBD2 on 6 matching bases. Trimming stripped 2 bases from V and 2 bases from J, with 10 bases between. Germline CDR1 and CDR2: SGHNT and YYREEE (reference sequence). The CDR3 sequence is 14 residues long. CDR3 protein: CASSLGTPQETQYF. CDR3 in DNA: TGTGCCAGCAGCTTAGGGACTCCACAAGAGACCCAGTACTTC.

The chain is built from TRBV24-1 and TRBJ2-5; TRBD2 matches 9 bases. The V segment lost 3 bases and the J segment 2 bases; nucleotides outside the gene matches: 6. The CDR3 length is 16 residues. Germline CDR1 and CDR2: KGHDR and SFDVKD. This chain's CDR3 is CATSDPYGLAQETQYF. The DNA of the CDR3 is TGTGCCACCAGTGATCCCTACGGACTAGCGCAAGAGACCCAGTACTTC.

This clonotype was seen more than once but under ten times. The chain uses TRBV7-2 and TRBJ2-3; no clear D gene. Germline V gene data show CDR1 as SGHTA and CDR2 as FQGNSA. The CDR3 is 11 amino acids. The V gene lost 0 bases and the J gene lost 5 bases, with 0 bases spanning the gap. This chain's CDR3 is CASSLADTQYF. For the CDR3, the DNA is TGTGCCAGCAGCTTAGCAGATACGCAGTATTTT.

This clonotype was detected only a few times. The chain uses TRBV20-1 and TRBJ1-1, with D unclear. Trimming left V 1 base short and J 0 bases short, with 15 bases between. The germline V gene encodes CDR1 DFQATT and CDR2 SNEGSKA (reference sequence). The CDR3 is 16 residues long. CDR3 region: CSARGNLGAMNTEAFF. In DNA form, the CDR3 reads TGCAGTGCTAGAGGGAATTTGGGAGCTATGAACACTGAAGCTTTCTTT.

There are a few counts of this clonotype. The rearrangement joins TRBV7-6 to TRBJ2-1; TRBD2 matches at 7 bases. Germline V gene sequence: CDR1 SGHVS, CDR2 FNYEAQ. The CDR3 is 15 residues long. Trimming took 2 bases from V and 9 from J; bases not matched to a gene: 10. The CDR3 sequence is CASSLPPSGLGEQFF. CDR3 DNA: TGTGCCAGCAGCTTACCCCCTAGCGGTCTAGGTGAGCAGTTCTTC.

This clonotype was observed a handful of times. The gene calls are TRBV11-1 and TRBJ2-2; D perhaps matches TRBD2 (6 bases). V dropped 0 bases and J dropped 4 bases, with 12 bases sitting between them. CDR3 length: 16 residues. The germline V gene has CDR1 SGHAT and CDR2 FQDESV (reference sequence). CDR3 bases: TGTGCCAGCAGCTTAGCGTTGCGGGGCGGCACCGGGGAGCTGTTTTTT. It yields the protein CASSLALRGGTGELFF. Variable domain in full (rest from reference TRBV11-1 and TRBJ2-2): EAEVAQSPRYKITEKSQAVAFWCDPISGHATLYWYRQILGQGPELLVQFQDESVVDDSQLPKDRFSAERLKGVDSTLKIQPAELGDSAMYLCASSLALRGGTGELFFGEGSRLTVL.

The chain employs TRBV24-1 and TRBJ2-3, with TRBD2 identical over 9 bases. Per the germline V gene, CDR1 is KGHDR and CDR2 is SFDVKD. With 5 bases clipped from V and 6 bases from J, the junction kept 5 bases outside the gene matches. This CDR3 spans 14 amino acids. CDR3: CATSAGLARDTQYF. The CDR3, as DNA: TGTGCCACCAGTGCGGGACTAGCCAGGGATACGCAGTATTTT.

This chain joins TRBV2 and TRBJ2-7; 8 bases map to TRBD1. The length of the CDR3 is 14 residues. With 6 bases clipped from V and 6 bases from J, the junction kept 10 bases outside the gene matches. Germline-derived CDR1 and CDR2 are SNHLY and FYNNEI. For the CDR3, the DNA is TGTGCCAGCAGCCTGGACAGGGTCCCTCTCGAGCAGTACTTC. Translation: CASSLDRVPLEQYF.

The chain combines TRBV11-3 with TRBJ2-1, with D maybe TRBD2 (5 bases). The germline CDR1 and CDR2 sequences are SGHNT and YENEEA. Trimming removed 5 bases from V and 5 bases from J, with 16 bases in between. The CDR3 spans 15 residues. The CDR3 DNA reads TGTGCCAGCAGCACTCTTGGGAGTGGAGACAATGAGCAGTTCTTC. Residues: CASSTLGSGDNEQFF.